The rows below give T cell receptor beta chains drawn from one sample of a study of T cell responses to AZD1222 COVID-19 vaccine. The assay was immunoSEQ multiplex PCR, and TCRdb's table has in-frame clones only and misses some. The data show 95,000 to 150,000 clones, roughly 91% seen once. The sequences come from peripheral blood, collected on day 0 of MenACWY control vaccination. All receptors come from an adult in good health. Both conserved end residues are part of each CDR3. The D gene is left open where the match is weak. A row's size may be missing; if present it is once, few, many or a size class.

NA,NA,TRBV28,TRBJ1-2,12,TGTGCCAGCAGTCGGGATAACTATGGCTACACCTTC,CASSRDNYGYTF
once,NA,TRBV10-3,TRBJ2-2,17,TGTGCCATCAGTCCATCAATAGGGCTAGCGAGCACCGGGGAGCTGTTTTTT,CAISPSIGLASTGELFF
NA,NA,TRBV15,TRBJ2-4,18,TGTGCCACCAGCAGGAGGGGAATATTGGAAGAAGCCAAAAACATTCAGTACTTC,CATSRRGILEEAKNIQYF
NA,NA,TRBV19,TRBJ2-5,14,TGTGCCAGTAGTATCACGGGGTTTCAAGAGACCCAGTACTTC,CASSITGFQETQYF
NA,NA,TRBV10-3,TRBJ2-1,13,TGTGCCATCAGTGAGGGTAGTGAACGTGAGCAGTTCTTC,CAISEGSEREQFF
NA,TRBD1,TRBV28,TRBJ1-4,13,TGTGCCAGCAGTGGGACAGGGGTAGAAAAACTGTTTTTT,CASSGTGVEKLFF
NA,NA,TRBV11-2,TRBJ2-1,15,TGTGCCAGCAGCTTAGATCCGGGAGTCTACAATGAGCAGTTCTTC,CASSLDPGVYNEQFF
NA,NA,TRBV6-1,TRBJ1-2,17,TGTGCCAGCAGTGAGAGGGGTCTCAAAGGGTTGGTCTATGGCTACACCTTC,CASSERGLKGLVYGYTF
NA,NA,TRBV11-3,TRBJ1-3,14,TGTGCCAGCAGAAAGACCGAGGGGGGAAACACCATATATTTT,CASRKTEGGNTIYF
NA,TRBD2,TRBV5-1,TRBJ2-2,20,TGCGCCAGCAGCTTGGCCCTTTCAACCGGGACTAGCGGGATAACCGGGGAGCTGTTTTTT,CASSLALSTGTSGITGELFF
NA,NA,TRBV11-3,TRBJ2-3,13,TGTGCCAGCAGCTTAGAGTTTTGGGGGACGCAGTATTTT,CASSLEFWGTQYF
NA,TRBD2,TRBV6-5,TRBJ2-1,16,TGTGCCAGCAGTTACTCTACTAGCGGGAGAGGGAATGAGCAGTTCTTC,CASSYSTSGRGNEQFF
NA,NA,TRBV7-9,TRBJ2-7,14,TGTGCCAGCAGCTTATCCCAGGGGACGAACGAGCAGTACTTC,CASSLSQGTNEQYF
NA,NA,TRBV7-8,TRBJ1-2,12,TGTGCCAGCAGCCTGGGGACTTCTGGCTACACCTTC,CASSLGTSGYTF
NA,NA,TRBV6-5,TRBJ1-1,14,TGTGCCAGCAGTTACTCTCGAGGGAACACTGAAGCTTTCTTT,CASSYSRGNTEAFF
NA,NA,TRBV6-4,TRBJ1-6,15,TGTGCCAGCAGTGCGGTGTCAGGGCAACGTTCACCCCTCCACTTT,CASSAVSGQRSPLHF